This entry lists 5 T cell receptor beta chains sequenced from one sample in a study of cytomegalovirus exposure and HLA in healthy donors. The PCR ran on 60 Vbeta and 13 Jbeta primers. The repertoire was sequenced with immunoSEQ multiplex PCR; TCRdb's copy has only in-frame clones and lacks some. Of roughly 150,000 clones listed, around 78% are singletons. Sequencing input: PBMCs. The receptors here all came from a woman aged 18-30 years in good health and CMV-seronegative.

The CDR3 region has the DNA TGTGCCAGCAGTTTTGGCCGGGGTGCTTCTGGCTACACCTTC. The encoded protein is CASSFGRGASGYTF. The chain carries TRBV27 and TRBJ1-2, with D unresolved. The germline gives CDR1 MNHEY, CDR2 SMNVEV (reference sequence). This CDR3 region has 14 residues. V dropped 3 bases and J dropped 7 bases, with 15 bases sitting between them.

V usage is TRBV6-5 and J usage is TRBJ1-2, with 7 bases matching TRBD1. Losses at the gene ends were 4 bases for V and 5 bases for J; bases not matched to a gene: 10. The germline V gene encodes CDR1 MNHEY and CDR2 SVGAGI. This CDR3 is 15 amino acids long. CDR3 region: CASSFQGGVAYGYTF. The CDR3 DNA follows: TGTGCCAGCAGTTTTCAAGGGGGCGTTGCTTATGGCTACACCTTC.

The CDR3 sequence: CASRNRVGYEQYF. The CDR3 nucleotides are TGTGCCAGCAGAAACAGGGTGGGGTACGAGCAGTACTTC. The chain joins TRBV7-2 to TRBJ2-7, with D perhaps TRBD1 (6 bases). Germline CDR1 and CDR2: SGHTA and FQGNSA. The CDR3 has 13 amino acids. V was shortened by 6 bases and J by 4 bases, with 13 bases between the two germline ends.

CDR3: CASSLTGTGNPSTDTQYF. In DNA, the CDR3 is TGTGCCAGCAGCTTGACCGGGACAGGAAACCCAAGCACAGATACGCAGTATTTT. The J gene is TRBJ2-3, the V gene TRBV7-3; TRBD1 matches at 8 bases. The germline V gene encodes CDR1 SGHTA and CDR2 FQGTGA. V lost 3 bases, J lost 0 bases, and 11 bases stayed unmatched. This CDR3 is 18 amino acids long. Supplemented by reference TRBV7-3 and TRBJ2-3, the full variable domain reads GAGVSQTPSNKVTEKGKYVELRCDPISGHTALYWYRQSLGQGPEFLIYFQGTGAADDSGLPNDRFFAVRPEGSVSTLKIQRTERGDSAVYLCASSLTGTGNPSTDTQYFGPGTRLTVL.

The chain recombines TRBV5-4 with TRBJ1-3, with 7 bases matching TRBD1. The CDR3 totals 15 residues. Trimming cost V 4 bases and J 0 bases; bases outside gene matches: 4. Germline V lookup: CDR1 SGHNT, CDR2 YYREEE (reference sequence). The CDR3 coding sequence is TGTGCCAGCAGCATTGGACAGGCCTCTGGAAACACCATATATTTT. Its protein is CASSIGQASGNTIYF.